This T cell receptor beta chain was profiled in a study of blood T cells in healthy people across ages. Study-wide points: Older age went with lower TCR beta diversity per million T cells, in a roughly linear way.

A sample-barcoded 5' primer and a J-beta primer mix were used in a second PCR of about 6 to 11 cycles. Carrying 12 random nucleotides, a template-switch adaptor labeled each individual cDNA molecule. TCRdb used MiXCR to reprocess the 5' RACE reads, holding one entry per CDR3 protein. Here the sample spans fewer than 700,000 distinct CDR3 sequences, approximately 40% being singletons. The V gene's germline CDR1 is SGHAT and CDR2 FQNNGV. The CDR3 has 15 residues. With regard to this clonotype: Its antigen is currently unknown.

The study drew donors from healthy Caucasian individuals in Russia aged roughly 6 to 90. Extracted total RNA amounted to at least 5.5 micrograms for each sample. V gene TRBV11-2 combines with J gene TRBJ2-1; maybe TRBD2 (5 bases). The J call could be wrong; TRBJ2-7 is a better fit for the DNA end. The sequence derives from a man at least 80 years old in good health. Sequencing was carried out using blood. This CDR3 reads CASSIGPSQYNEQYF. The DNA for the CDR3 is TGTGCCAGCAGCATTGGGCCTAGCCAGTACAATGAGCAGTACTTC.